The next 31 T cell receptor beta chains were all read from a single sample in a study of cytomegalovirus exposure and HLA in healthy donors. Clones were read by immunoSEQ multiplex PCR, and TCRdb kept only the in-frame ones, dropping some. Among 150,000 or so clones listed, 75% to 90% were seen once. The sequenced material came from PBMCs. These receptors all stem from a woman in her thirties in good health and CMV-seropositive.

J is TRBJ1-2 and V is TRBV7-2; TRBD1 aligns across 7 bases. In germline, CDR1 is SGHTA, CDR2 FQGNSA. The CDR3 is 14 amino acids. With 5 bases clipped from V and 7 bases from J, the junction kept 10 bases outside the gene matches. DNA for the CDR3: TGTGCCAGCAGCCCCCGGACAGGTGAGGGTGGCTACACCTTC. Its translation: CASSPRTGEGGYTF.

The chain links TRBV7-2 to TRBJ2-7; 9 bases are a match to TRBD2. This CDR3 has 15 residues. Germline values: CDR1 SGHTA, CDR2 FQGNSA. With 3 bases clipped from V and 5 bases from J, the junction kept 8 bases outside the gene matches. The CDR3 nucleotides are TGTGCCAGCAGCTTTTTAGCGGGGGTCGGGAACGAGCAGTACTTC. Its translation: CASSFLAGVGNEQYF.

V and J are TRBV4-1 and TRBJ2-3, with 11 positions matching TRBD2. V was clipped by 1 base and J by 3 bases; unmatched bases: 6. The germline CDR1 and CDR2 sequences are MGHRA and YSYEKL. CDR3 size: 17 residues. The CDR3 sequence: CASSQVGTSGGTDTQYF. The CDR3 bases are TGCGCCAGCAGCCAAGTTGGGACTAGCGGCGGGACAGATACGCAGTATTTT.

The chain recombines TRBV4-1 with TRBJ1-2; tentative D call: TRBD1 (6 bases). The germline gives CDR1 MGHRA, CDR2 YSYEKL. This CDR3 contains 16 residues. The germline V and J ends were trimmed by 0 bases and 14 bases, with 25 bases remaining between them. CDR3 region: CASSQDPGGVGRGRTF. CDR3 DNA: TGCGCCAGCAGCCAAGATCCCGGAGGGGTTGGGCGGGGGCGGACCTTC.

The rearrangement uses TRBV18 and TRBJ2-7, with 7 bases lining up with TRBD1. This CDR3 is 15 amino acids long. V shed 4 bases, J shed 4 bases, and the junction held 10 bases outside the gene matches. The germline CDR1 and CDR2 sequences are KGHSH and LQKENI. CDR3 sequence: CASSLGQAAWYEQYF. As DNA, the CDR3 is TGTGCCAGCTCACTTGGACAGGCGGCCTGGTACGAGCAGTACTTC.

Written as DNA, the CDR3 is TGTGCCACCGCAGAACACCTCTATGGCTACACCTTC. It codes for CATAEHLYGYTF. The V and J genes are TRBV6-5 and TRBJ1-2; D is ambiguous. The CDR3 has 12 residues. V was shortened by 10 bases and J by 4 bases, with 13 bases between the two germline ends. Germline lookup yields CDR1 MNHEY and CDR2 SVGAGI.

This clone was detected once. CDR3 sequence: CASSFYTGELFF. The CDR3 nucleotides read TGCGCCAGCAGCTTCTACACCGGGGAGCTGTTTTTT. The chain combines TRBV5-1 with TRBJ2-2; D call uncertain. V was trimmed by 2 bases and J by 3 bases, leaving 2 bases between them. This CDR3 region has 12 residues. CDR1 and CDR2 (germline): SGHRS, YFSETQ.

About this clone: The junction and the germline gene differ at one end; a read error may be behind it. The genes are TRBV11-2 and TRBJ2-7; maybe TRBD2 (6 bases). The germline V gene encodes CDR1 SGHAT and CDR2 FQNNGV. This CDR3 contains 15 residues. CDR3 DNA sequence: TGTGCCAGCAGTTTAGGGTACGGGGGCTCCTACGAGCAGTACTTC. Translation gives CASSLGYGGSYEQYF. Filled out from reference TRBV11-2 and TRBJ2-7, the complete variable domain reads EAGVAQSPRYKIIEKRQSVAFWCNPISGHATLYWYQQILGQGPKLLIQFQNNGVVDDSQLPKDRFSAERLKGVDSTLKIQPAKLEDSAVYLCASSLGYGGSYEQYFGPGTRLTVT.

For this clone: The sample has other DNA sequences that encode this CDR3 too. The J gene is TRBJ2-7, the V gene TRBV5-1, with 7 bases matching TRBD1. Unmatched junction bases numbered 1, after V lost 3 bases and J lost 1 base. Per the germline V gene, CDR1 is SGHRS and CDR2 is YFSETQ. The CDR3 is 13 amino acids. CDR3 nucleotide sequence: TGCGCCAGCAGCTCGACAGGGTCCTACGAGCAGTACTTC. It translates to CASSSTGSYEQYF.

The CDR3 loop reads CASSLWKTGINQPQHF. The CDR3 nucleotides read TGTGCCAGCAGTTTATGGAAGACAGGGATTAATCAGCCCCAGCATTTT. V gene TRBV28 combines with J gene TRBJ1-5; 7 nucleotides agree with TRBD1. CDR1 is MDHEN and CDR2 is SYDVKM in the germline V gene. After removal of 0 bases from V and 4 bases from J, the junction contained 6 bases not matched to a gene. This CDR3 is built from 16 residues.

The J gene is TRBJ2-7, the V gene TRBV7-2, with TRBD2 matching over 10 bases. The CDR3 covers 16 residues. Unmatched junction bases numbered 8, after V lost 0 bases and J lost 6 bases. The germline CDR1 and CDR2 sequences are SGHTA and FQGNSA. CDR3 loop: CASSLAQRGGPAEQYF. For the CDR3, the DNA is TGTGCCAGCAGCTTAGCACAGCGGGGGGGCCCTGCCGAGCAGTACTTC.

This clone is medium-sized within its sample. This chain's CDR3 is CASSYGAGHYEQYF. As DNA, the CDR3 is TGTGCCAGCAGTTACGGAGCGGGACACTACGAGCAGTACTTC. The chain uses TRBV6-5 and TRBJ2-7; tentatively, D is TRBD2 (7 bases). Trimming pared 2 bases from V and 3 bases from J, leaving 11 bases between. The CDR3 runs 14 residues. Germline CDR1 MNHEY, CDR2 SVGAGI.

V gene TRBV7-8 combines with J gene TRBJ2-2; 7 bases align to TRBD1. CDR3 size: 14 residues. J gave up 6 bases and V 3 bases, and 4 bases lay outside the gene matches. Germline V CDR1 and CDR2: SGHVS, FQNEAQ. The CDR3 region is CASSFIDRAGELFF. The CDR3 region has the DNA TGTGCCAGCAGCTTCATAGACAGGGCCGGGGAGCTGTTTTTT.

The rearrangement uses TRBV19 and TRBJ2-7; TRBD1 is a possible D gene (7 bases). This CDR3 has 13 residues. The V and J ends lost 3 bases and 12 bases respectively, with 18 bases between them. CDR1 LNHDA and CDR2 SQIVND come from the germline V gene (reference sequence). The CDR3 loop is CASSIPQQGRLYF. CDR3 nucleotide sequence: TGTGCCAGTAGTATTCCCCAACAGGGGAGGCTGTACTTC. The entire variable domain, with the rest obtained from reference TRBV19 and TRBJ2-7, is as follows: DGGITQSPKYLFRKEGQNVTLSCEQNLNHDAMYWYRQDPGQGLRLIYYSQIVNDFQKGDIAEGYSVSREKKESFPLTVTSAQKNPTAFYLCASSIPQQGRLYFGPGTRLTVT.

This CDR3 is CASSLFTNTGELFF. CDR3 sequence (DNA): TGCGCCAGCAGCTTGTTCACGAACACCGGGGAGCTGTTTTTT. The rearrangement links TRBV5-1 to TRBJ2-2; D call uncertain. Germline loops: CDR1 SGHRS, CDR2 YFSETQ. The V gene lost 1 base and the J gene lost 0 bases, with 4 bases spanning the gap. The CDR3 totals 14 residues.

The chain employs TRBV5-1 and TRBJ2-3, with D perhaps matching TRBD2 (6 bases). Germline CDR1 is SGHRS and CDR2 is YFSETQ. CDR3 size: 15 residues. V was shortened by 4 bases and J by 2 bases, with 14 bases between the two germline ends. The CDR3 DNA reads as TGCGCCAGCAGCGGGGGGTCTACGAACACAGATACGCAGTATTTT. Translating gives CASSGGSTNTDTQYF.

V is TRBV15 and J is TRBJ2-1, with D hard to call. This CDR3 region has 13 residues. The germline CDR1 and CDR2 sequences are LNHNV and YYDKDF (reference sequence). V lost 0 bases and J 4 bases, leaving 4 bases between the germline ends. The CDR3 here is CATSRESYNEQFF. The CDR3 DNA follows: TGTGCCACCAGCAGAGAGTCTTACAATGAGCAGTTCTTC.

The genes are TRBV29-1 and TRBJ1-1; D uncertain. The CDR3 runs to 13 residues. CDR1 SQVTM and CDR2 ANQGSEA come from the germline V gene. V gave up 7 bases and J gave up 2 bases, with 14 bases separating them. CDR3 sequence (DNA): TGCAGCGCCTATCCGGGTCCCAACACTGAAGCTTTCTTT. It is translated as CSAYPGPNTEAFF.

The chain couples TRBV5-1 to TRBJ2-3; tentative D call: TRBD1 (6 bases). CDR1 is SGHRS and CDR2 is YFSETQ in the germline V gene. The CDR3 is made up of 17 amino acids. V was pared by 4 bases and J by 6 bases, with 24 bases between. The CDR3 DNA sequence: TGCGCCAGCAGCCCCCAAGGGGGTGGGAGAATAGGGGATACGCAGTATTTT. Translation gives CASSPQGGGRIGDTQYF.

This rearrangement joins TRBV5-1 to TRBJ1-3; maybe TRBD1 (5 bases). This CDR3 has 15 residues. V lost 0 bases to trimming and J lost 9 bases, with 16 bases between them. Germline CDR1 is SGHRS and CDR2 is YFSETQ. The CDR3, as DNA: TGCGCCAGCAGCTTGGGACAGTCGGACGGGAGCACCATATATTTT. Translation gives CASSLGQSDGSTIYF. The whole variable domain, remainder taken from reference TRBV5-1 and TRBJ1-3, is KAGVTQTPRYLIKTRGQQVTLSCSPISGHRSVSWYQQTPGQGLQFLFEYFSETQRNKGNFPGRFSGRQFSNSRSEMNVSTLELGDSALYLCASSLGQSDGSTIYFGEGSWLTVV.

CDR3 sequence: CASSTGVGRPQHF. The CDR3 DNA reads as TGTGCCAGTAGTACGGGGGTGGGGAGGCCCCAGCATTTT. The chain has TRBV19 and TRBJ1-5; TRBD1 is a possible D gene (5 bases). The CDR3 is made up of 13 amino acids. From germline, CDR1 is LNHDA and CDR2 SQIVND (reference sequence). V dropped 4 bases and J dropped 9 bases, with 13 bases sitting between them.

The gene calls are TRBV29-1 and TRBJ1-2; D not certain. V dropped 4 bases and J dropped 8 bases, with 11 bases sitting between them. The CDR3 is 11 residues long. Germline loops: CDR1 SQVTM, CDR2 ANQGSEA. The CDR3: CSVVGSAGYTF. Written as DNA, the CDR3 is TGCAGCGTTGTCGGCAGCGCCGGCTACACCTTC.

The chain combines TRBV28 with TRBJ1-2; 9 bases match TRBD1. The CDR3 has 15 residues. Losses at the gene ends were 5 bases for V and 4 bases for J; bases not matched to a gene: 8. Germline lookup yields CDR1 MDHEN and CDR2 SYDVKM. The CDR3 nucleotides read TGTGCCAGCAGTGCCCCCGGGACAGGGACCTATGGCTACACCTTC. Protein: CASSAPGTGTYGYTF.

This chain links TRBV2 with TRBJ2-5; a weak D match, TRBD1 (6 bases). The germline V and J ends were trimmed by 0 bases and 5 bases, with 13 bases remaining between them. The germline V gene has CDR1 SNHLY and CDR2 FYNNEI. This CDR3 region has 15 residues. As DNA, the CDR3 is TGTGCCAGCAGTGAAGCGCAGGGGAGAGGGGAGACCCAGTACTTC. It encodes CASSEAQGRGETQYF.

The gene calls are TRBV5-1 and TRBJ2-7; 8 bases are a match to TRBD1. Germline V gene data show CDR1 as SGHRS and CDR2 as YFSETQ. With 1 base clipped from V and 3 bases from J, the junction kept 6 bases outside the gene matches. The CDR3 contains 15 residues. DNA for the CDR3: TGCGCCAGCAGCTTGAAGCCAGGGGGCTACTACGAGCAGTACTTC. Translating it yields CASSLKPGGYYEQYF.

This chain uses TRBV7-6 with TRBJ1-2; 10 bases line up with TRBD1. The CDR3 loop spans 14 amino acids. The trim removed 5 bases at V and 8 bases at J, leaving 8 bases unmatched. CDR1 and CDR2 from the germline V gene are SGHVS and FNYEAQ. The CDR3 coding sequence is TGTGCCAGCAGCCTCTCGACAGGGGGCGGGGGCTACACCTTC. Translation gives CASSLSTGGGGYTF.

V is TRBV27 and J is TRBJ2-5, with D possibly being TRBD2 (7 bases). Trimming pared 6 bases from V and 7 bases from J, leaving 18 bases between. Germline V gene lookup returns CDR1 MNHEY and CDR2 SMNVEV (reference sequence). The CDR3 length is 14 residues. The CDR3 DNA follows: TGTGCCAGCAGCCTGACGGGGAGGGGGGGGACCCAGTACTTC. This codes for CASSLTGRGGTQYF.

The V and J genes are TRBV28 and TRBJ2-5; TRBD2 aligns across 10 bases. Per the germline V gene, CDR1 is MDHEN and CDR2 is SYDVKM. J was trimmed by 1 base and V by 2 bases; bases with no gene match: 4. The CDR3 totals 16 residues. The CDR3 loop is CASSLPLAGVQETQYF. In nucleotides, the CDR3 is TGTGCCAGCAGTTTACCCCTAGCGGGGGTCCAAGAGACCCAGTACTTC.

The V call is TRBV28, the J call TRBJ2-7, with TRBD2 matching over 15 bases. CDR3 length: 16 amino acids. J lost 3 bases, V lost 7 bases, and 7 bases had no gene match. CDR1 and CDR2 from the germline V gene are MDHEN and SYDVKM. The CDR3 region is CASTRTSGGAYYEQYF. CDR3 coding DNA: TGTGCCAGCACAAGGACTAGCGGGGGGGCTTACTACGAGCAGTACTTC. The complete variable domain, with remaining parts taken from reference TRBV28 and TRBJ2-7, reads DVKVTQSSRYLVKRTGEKVFLECVQDMDHENMFWYRQDPGLGLRLIYFSYDVKMKEKGDIPEGYSVSREKKERFSLILESASTNQTSMYLCASTRTSGGAYYEQYFGPGTRLTVT.

For this clone: The same CDR3 arises from other DNA sequences in this sample as well. V and J are TRBV6-5 and TRBJ2-1; weak D call: TRBD2 (6 bases). The length of the CDR3 is 15 residues. Per germline, CDR1 MNHEY and CDR2 SVGAGI. The V end was cut by 0 bases, the J end by 1 base, with 7 bases between. For the CDR3, the DNA is TGTGCCAGCAGTTACTCCGGGGGTTCCTACAATGAGCAGTTCTTC. This gives the protein CASSYSGGSYNEQFF.

This rearrangement joins TRBV5-4 to TRBJ2-5; 8 bases are shared with TRBD2. The ends lost 4 bases at V and 2 bases at J; junction bases unmatched: 13. Looked up from germline, CDR1 is SGHNT and CDR2 is YYREEE (reference sequence). The CDR3 covers 17 residues. The CDR3: CASSLGGTLAAQETQYF. CDR3 nucleotides: TGTGCCAGCAGCCTGGGGGGGACACTAGCGGCTCAAGAGACCCAGTACTTC. Full variable domain (outside the CDR3, taken from reference TRBV5-4 and TRBJ2-5): ETGVTQSPTHLIKTRGQQVTLRCSSQSGHNTVSWYQQALGQGPQFIFQYYREEENGRGNFPPRFSGLQFPNYSSELNVNALELDDSALYLCASSLGGTLAAQETQYFGPGTRLLVL.